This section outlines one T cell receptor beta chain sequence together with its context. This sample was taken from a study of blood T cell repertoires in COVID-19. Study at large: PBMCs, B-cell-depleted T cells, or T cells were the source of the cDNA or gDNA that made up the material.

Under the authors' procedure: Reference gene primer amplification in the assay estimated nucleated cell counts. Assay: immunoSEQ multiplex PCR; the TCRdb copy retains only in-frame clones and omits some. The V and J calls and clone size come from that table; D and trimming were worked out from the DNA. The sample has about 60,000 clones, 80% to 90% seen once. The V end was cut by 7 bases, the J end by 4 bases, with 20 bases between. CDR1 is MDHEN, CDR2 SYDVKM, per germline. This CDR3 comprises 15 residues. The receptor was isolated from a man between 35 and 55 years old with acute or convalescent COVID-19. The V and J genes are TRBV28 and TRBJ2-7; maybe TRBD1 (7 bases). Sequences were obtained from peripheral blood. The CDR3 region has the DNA TGTGCCAGCACCTCTCCTGGAGGGGGCCAATACGAGCAGTACTTC. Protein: CASTSPGGGQYEQYF.